The 21 T cell receptor beta chains below all came from one sample that was sequenced in a study of blood T cell repertoires in COVID-19. Sequencing used immunoSEQ multiplex PCR; TCRdb keeps in-frame clones, though not all of them. This sample has about 12,000 clones; roughly 82% occur once, and the top ten carry 20% to 25%. The sample was peripheral blood. These receptors were taken from a human donor in a cohort sampled during active COVID-19.

The V and J genes are TRBV7-2 and TRBJ2-3; D gene ambiguous. This CDR3 is 14 amino acids long. Trimming left V 1 base short and J 2 bases short, with 7 bases between. Germline assignment: CDR1 SGHTA and CDR2 FQGNSA. The CDR3 region is CASSLGPLTDTQYF. The CDR3 bases are TGTGCCAGCAGCTTAGGCCCACTCACAGATACGCAGTATTTT.

This chain connects TRBV11-3 to TRBJ2-1, with TRBD2 matching 9 bases. This CDR3 spans 15 amino acids. V was pared by 5 bases and J by 3 bases, with 5 bases of the junction left unmatched. From germline, CDR1 is SGHNT and CDR2 YENEEA. CDR3 sequence reads: CASSPRRGGYNEQFF. As DNA, the CDR3 is TGTGCCAGCAGCCCTAGGCGGGGGGGCTACAATGAGCAGTTCTTC.

This chain links TRBV28 with TRBJ1-5, with unresolved D. The CDR3 runs 15 residues. Looked up from germline, CDR1 is MDHEN and CDR2 is SYDVKM. Trimming removed 2 bases at V and 2 bases at J, with 10 bases between. CDR3 sequence reads: CASSLTRGGNQPQHF. The CDR3 DNA is TGTGCCAGCAGTTTAACACGGGGTGGCAATCAGCCCCAGCATTTT.

V usage is TRBV6-5 and J usage is TRBJ1-3; 9 bases match TRBD1. J lost 3 bases, V lost 8 bases, and 5 bases had no gene match. The CDR3 has 14 residues. Germline CDR1 MNHEY, CDR2 SVGAGI. In DNA form, the CDR3 reads TGTGCCAGCGTGGACAGGGGACTTGGAAACACCATATATTTT. Translating gives CASVDRGLGNTIYF.

The J gene is TRBJ1-1, the V gene TRBV7-9; 9 positions agree with TRBD1. The CDR3 sequence is 17 residues long. V was clipped by 0 bases and J by 4 bases; unmatched bases: 9. Germline V CDR1 and CDR2: SEHNR, FQNEAQ (reference sequence). The DNA of the CDR3 is TGTGCCAGCAGCTTAGCACCATGGACAGGGGCGAGCACTGAAGCTTTCTTT. It encodes CASSLAPWTGASTEAFF.

The V gene is TRBV5-4, the J gene TRBJ1-6; 9 bases are a match to TRBD1. Germline values: CDR1 SGHNT, CDR2 YYREEE (reference sequence). V lost 4 bases to trimming and J lost 6 bases; unmatched junction nucleotides: 8. This CDR3 comprises 16 residues. The CDR3 DNA sequence: TGTGCCAGCAGCGCTGGGACAGGGAGGGGTAATTCACCCCTCCACTTT. Translating it yields CASSAGTGRGNSPLHF.

This clone was seen a handful of times. The rearrangement joins TRBV6-2 or TRBV6-3 to TRBJ1-2; 8 bases match TRBD1. V lost 5 bases, J lost 4 bases, and 6 bases stayed unmatched. Germline values: CDR1 MNHEY, CDR2 SVGEGT. This CDR3 is 14 amino acids long. The CDR3 DNA follows: TGTGCCAGCAGTACCTCAGGGGGCGTCTATGGCTACACCTTC. Translation: CASSTSGGVYGYTF.

This clone was observed a single time. The chain joins TRBV5-1 to TRBJ2-3, with 8 bases identical to TRBD2. CDR3 size: 14 residues. CDR1 and CDR2 from the germline V gene are SGHRS and YFSETQ. V shed 5 bases and J 14 bases; nucleotides not matched to a gene: 16. As DNA, the CDR3 is TGCGCCAGCAGTCTAGCGGGCGCTCCCTCCTCTTTGTATTTT. Translated: CASSLAGAPSSLYF.

This clone was seen a single time. This chain uses TRBV7-9 with TRBJ1-4; tentatively, D is TRBD1 (6 bases). The CDR3 is 12 amino acids. The germline V gene has CDR1 SEHNR and CDR2 FQNEAQ (reference sequence). The V end was cut by 11 bases, the J end by 7 bases, with 14 bases between. CDR3 residues: CASAGTFEKLFF. The DNA for the CDR3 is TGTGCCTCCGCCGGGACATTTGAAAAACTGTTTTTT.

The chain has TRBV4-3 and TRBJ2-2; the D gene is possibly TRBD1 (6 bases). Trimming shortened V by 0 bases and J by 6 bases, and 14 bases separated the two germline ends. Germline-derived CDR1 and CDR2 are LGHNA and YSLEER. This CDR3 is 16 amino acids long. The CDR3 sequence: CASSQDLYRVAGELFF. CDR3 DNA: TGCGCCAGCAGCCAAGATTTGTACAGGGTGGCCGGGGAGCTGTTTTTT.

This chain links TRBV6-5 with TRBJ2-7, with D tentatively TRBD2 (5 bases). Trimming shortened V by 6 bases and J by 4 bases, and 10 bases separated the two germline ends. Germline V gives CDR1 MNHEY, CDR2 SVGAGI. The CDR3 is 12 residues long. CDR3 region: CASSLGGYEQYF. The CDR3 region has the DNA TGTGCCAGCAGCCTCGGCGGGTACGAGCAGTACTTC.

This rearrangement joins TRBV14 to TRBJ1-1; D gene uncertain. The CDR3 length is 14 residues. CDR1 is SGHDN, CDR2 FVKESK, per germline. Trimming left V 0 bases short and J 1 base short, with 6 bases between. The CDR3, as DNA: TGTGCCAGCAGCCAAGACTGGCCGAACACTGAAGCTTTCTTT. This translates into CASSQDWPNTEAFF.

The genes are TRBV11-2 and TRBJ1-6, with TRBD1 matching over 8 bases. The germline CDR1 and CDR2 sequences are SGHAT and FQNNGV. With 8 bases clipped from V and 7 bases from J, the junction kept 13 bases outside the gene matches. This CDR3 comprises 16 residues. CDR3 nucleotide sequence: TGTGCCAGCTCGACAATCAGGGGGACAGGCAATTCACCCCTCCACTTT. It is translated as CASSTIRGTGNSPLHF.

The V and J genes are TRBV30 and TRBJ1-6; no firm D call. This CDR3 spans 12 amino acids. V was clipped by 2 bases and J by 8 bases, with 7 bases between them. CDR1 and CDR2 from the germline V gene are GTSNPN and SVGIG (reference sequence). In nucleotides, the CDR3 is TGTGCCTGGAGTCGGGAAGATTCACCCCTCCACTTT. Protein sequence: CAWSREDSPLHF.

This clone was seen more than once but under ten times. This rearrangement joins TRBV27 to TRBJ1-5; 7 bases are shared with TRBD1. V shed 7 bases and J 6 bases; nucleotides not matched to a gene: 3. Per germline, CDR1 MNHEY and CDR2 SMNVEV (reference sequence). The CDR3 is 12 residues long. The CDR3 region is CASKTGTQPQHF. The CDR3 DNA reads as TGTGCCAGCAAGACAGGGACTCAGCCCCAGCATTTT.

This chain links TRBV27 with TRBJ1-1; a possible D gene is TRBD1 (5 bases). Germline-derived CDR1 and CDR2 are MNHEY and SMNVEV (reference sequence). The length of the CDR3 is 11 residues. The V end lost 6 bases, the J end lost 10 bases, and 12 bases lay between the germline ends. The CDR3: CASSAGQGAFF. The CDR3 DNA follows: TGTGCCAGCAGCGCGGGGCAGGGAGCTTTCTTT.

The chain uses TRBV4-1 and TRBJ2-5, with 8 nucleotides matching TRBD1. The V and J ends lost 3 bases and 1 base, in that order; junction bases with no gene match: 7. Germline assignment: CDR1 MGHRA and CDR2 YSYEKL. The CDR3 spans 16 residues. CDR3 nucleotides: TGCGCCAGCAGCCATACCGGGACAGGTATCCAAGAGACCCAGTACTTC. Translating it yields CASSHTGTGIQETQYF.

The rearrangement uses TRBV19 and TRBJ1-5, with 8 positions matching TRBD1. V dropped 2 bases and J dropped 4; count of bases not matched to a gene: 7. CDR3 size: 16 residues. Germline lookup yields CDR1 LNHDA and CDR2 SQIVND (reference sequence). For the CDR3, the DNA is TGTGCCAGTAGTATACACAGGGGGAGAAAGAATCAGCCCCAGCATTTT. It translates to CASSIHRGRKNQPQHF.

The V gene is TRBV6-2 or TRBV6-3, the J gene TRBJ1-1; 9 bases map to TRBD1. Looked up from germline, CDR1 is MNHEY and CDR2 is SVGEGT. V shed 1 base, J shed 0 bases, and the junction held 3 bases outside the gene matches. This CDR3 is 16 amino acids long. The CDR3 reads CASSYFRDRVNTEAFF. In nucleotides, the CDR3 is TGTGCCAGCAGTTACTTCCGGGACAGGGTGAACACTGAAGCTTTCTTT.

The rearrangement links TRBV2 to TRBJ1-2, with D tentatively TRBD1 (5 bases). The CDR3 runs to 13 residues. Germline V lookup: CDR1 SNHLY, CDR2 FYNNEI. V dropped 4 bases and J dropped 2 bases, with 8 bases sitting between them. Here the CDR3 reads CASSADTNYGYTF. CDR3 nucleotide sequence: TGTGCCAGCAGTGCGGACACCAACTATGGCTACACCTTC.

V gene TRBV11-1 combines with J gene TRBJ1-1, with D perhaps TRBD1 (5 bases). This CDR3 has 14 amino acids. The V gene's germline CDR1 is SGHAT and CDR2 FQDESV (reference sequence). V was pared by 0 bases and J by 5 bases, with 10 bases between. CDR3 DNA: TGTGCCAGCAGCTTAGCAGGGGAGGGGACTGAAGCTTTCTTT. It encodes CASSLAGEGTEAFF.